This T cell receptor beta chain was captured in a study of blood T cell repertoires in COVID-19 (dated by TCRdb to the early 2020s). Background on the whole study: Samples covering the acute and convalescent phases of COVID-19 were provided by collaborators in the United States, Italy and Spain. The repertoires were released in a freely available public database meant as a resource for research on the immune response to SARS-CoV-2. Samples came from the ongoing ImmuneRACE study (first 160 participants) plus 1,254 subjects from 6 global collaborators. Sample metadata almost always included a de-identified subject ID, COVID-19 status, age in years and sex. The material from the prospective study consisted of cDNA or gDNA derived from T cells, B-cell-depleted T cells, or PBMCs. Where HLA class I and class II types were available, the types were taken from metadata supplied by the sample provider, not from assay-based typing. Deeply sampled blood TCRbeta repertoires from subjects exposed to, actively infected with, or recovered from COVID-19 were included in the dataset.

Points on this clone: Its antigen is unknown. No much larger clonotype is one base removed from it; base qualities were not supplied.

TCRbeta CDR3 regions were amplified from genomic DNA using the immunoSEQ Assay, a bias-controlled multiplex PCR. The authors' pipeline ran thus. The number of nucleated cells in each sample was estimated from the amplification of reference gene primers within the assay. Sequence reads were collapsed and filtered to measure the absolute abundance of every unique TCRbeta CDR3 rearrangement. For each sample, productive Simpson clonality was calculated by taking the square root of Simpson's diversity index across productive rearrangements. Held by TCRdb, this immuneACCESS table contains in-frame sequences only and omits some clones. Under half of the omission traces to an unresolved V gene where checked; the cause of the rest is unknown. V, J and clone size were drawn from that table, and D and trimming were deduced from the DNA. The sample records 100,000 to 120,000 clones, about four fifths of which are singletons. Approximately 15% of the sample is taken by the ten largest.

The CDR3 spans 15 residues, from the cysteine through the phenylalanine. CDR3 DNA only is kept here, 45 bases in frame from base 1. Sequences KGHSH (CDR1) and LQKENI (CDR2) are obtained from the germline V gene. V trim: 3 bases; J trim: 5 bases; unmatched bases: 9. Whole blood was collected in K2EDTA tubes by collaborating institutions according to the institutions' own protocols. For TCRbeta analysis, collaborator samples were shipped as frozen whole blood, as isolated PBMCs, or as DNA extracted from either sample type. Points the paper makes about the study in general: The quantity of clinical and demographic metadata differed by source and by participant and was supplied without curation.

The source is a woman aged 55-70 years with acute or convalescent COVID-19. The rearranged segments are TRBV18 and TRBJ2-5, and 7 junction bases match TRBD2. The sequencing input was peripheral blood. The CDR3 sequence is CASSPRDYRVETQYF. The DNA sequence is as follows: TGTGCCAGCTCACCGAGGGACTATCGCGTGGAGACCCAGTACTTC.